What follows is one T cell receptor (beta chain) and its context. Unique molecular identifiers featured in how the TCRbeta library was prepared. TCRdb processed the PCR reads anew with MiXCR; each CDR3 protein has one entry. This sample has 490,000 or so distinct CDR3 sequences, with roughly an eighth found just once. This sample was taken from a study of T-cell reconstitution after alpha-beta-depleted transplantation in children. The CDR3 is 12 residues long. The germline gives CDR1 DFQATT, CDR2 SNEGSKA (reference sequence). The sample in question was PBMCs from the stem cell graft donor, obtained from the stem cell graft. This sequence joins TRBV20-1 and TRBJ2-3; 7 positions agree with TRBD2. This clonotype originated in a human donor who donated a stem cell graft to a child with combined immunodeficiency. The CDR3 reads CRAGLRTDTQYF. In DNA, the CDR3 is TGCAGAGCGGGGCTCCGCACAGATACGCAGTATTTT.